The sequence of this T cell receptor beta chain was determined in a study of shared clonotypes between healthy human individuals. Donors were Caucasian adults residing in Nashville, Tennessee, USA. This clone was observed at least ten times. Mismatch with germline at one junction end may stem from a read error. Unsorted PBMC DNA went through sequencing on ten immunoSEQ deep assay plates. Data came from immunoSEQ multiplex PCR; TCRdb stores just in-frame clones and leaves some out. The sample records hundreds of thousands of clones, approximately 77% being singletons. The CDR3 is 14 amino acids. Germline V gene lookup returns CDR1 SSHAT and CDR2 FNYEAQ (reference sequence).

This sequence joins TRBV7-7 and TRBJ2-5; 8 bases are shared with TRBD1. This TCR derives from a middle-aged woman in good health. Some clones in this sample may be carry-over from other donors' samples. The sample comprised PBMCs. The DNA for the CDR3 is TGTGCTAGCAGCTCAATGCAGGGGGCTGAGACCCAGTACTTC. Translating it yields CASSSMQGAETQYF.